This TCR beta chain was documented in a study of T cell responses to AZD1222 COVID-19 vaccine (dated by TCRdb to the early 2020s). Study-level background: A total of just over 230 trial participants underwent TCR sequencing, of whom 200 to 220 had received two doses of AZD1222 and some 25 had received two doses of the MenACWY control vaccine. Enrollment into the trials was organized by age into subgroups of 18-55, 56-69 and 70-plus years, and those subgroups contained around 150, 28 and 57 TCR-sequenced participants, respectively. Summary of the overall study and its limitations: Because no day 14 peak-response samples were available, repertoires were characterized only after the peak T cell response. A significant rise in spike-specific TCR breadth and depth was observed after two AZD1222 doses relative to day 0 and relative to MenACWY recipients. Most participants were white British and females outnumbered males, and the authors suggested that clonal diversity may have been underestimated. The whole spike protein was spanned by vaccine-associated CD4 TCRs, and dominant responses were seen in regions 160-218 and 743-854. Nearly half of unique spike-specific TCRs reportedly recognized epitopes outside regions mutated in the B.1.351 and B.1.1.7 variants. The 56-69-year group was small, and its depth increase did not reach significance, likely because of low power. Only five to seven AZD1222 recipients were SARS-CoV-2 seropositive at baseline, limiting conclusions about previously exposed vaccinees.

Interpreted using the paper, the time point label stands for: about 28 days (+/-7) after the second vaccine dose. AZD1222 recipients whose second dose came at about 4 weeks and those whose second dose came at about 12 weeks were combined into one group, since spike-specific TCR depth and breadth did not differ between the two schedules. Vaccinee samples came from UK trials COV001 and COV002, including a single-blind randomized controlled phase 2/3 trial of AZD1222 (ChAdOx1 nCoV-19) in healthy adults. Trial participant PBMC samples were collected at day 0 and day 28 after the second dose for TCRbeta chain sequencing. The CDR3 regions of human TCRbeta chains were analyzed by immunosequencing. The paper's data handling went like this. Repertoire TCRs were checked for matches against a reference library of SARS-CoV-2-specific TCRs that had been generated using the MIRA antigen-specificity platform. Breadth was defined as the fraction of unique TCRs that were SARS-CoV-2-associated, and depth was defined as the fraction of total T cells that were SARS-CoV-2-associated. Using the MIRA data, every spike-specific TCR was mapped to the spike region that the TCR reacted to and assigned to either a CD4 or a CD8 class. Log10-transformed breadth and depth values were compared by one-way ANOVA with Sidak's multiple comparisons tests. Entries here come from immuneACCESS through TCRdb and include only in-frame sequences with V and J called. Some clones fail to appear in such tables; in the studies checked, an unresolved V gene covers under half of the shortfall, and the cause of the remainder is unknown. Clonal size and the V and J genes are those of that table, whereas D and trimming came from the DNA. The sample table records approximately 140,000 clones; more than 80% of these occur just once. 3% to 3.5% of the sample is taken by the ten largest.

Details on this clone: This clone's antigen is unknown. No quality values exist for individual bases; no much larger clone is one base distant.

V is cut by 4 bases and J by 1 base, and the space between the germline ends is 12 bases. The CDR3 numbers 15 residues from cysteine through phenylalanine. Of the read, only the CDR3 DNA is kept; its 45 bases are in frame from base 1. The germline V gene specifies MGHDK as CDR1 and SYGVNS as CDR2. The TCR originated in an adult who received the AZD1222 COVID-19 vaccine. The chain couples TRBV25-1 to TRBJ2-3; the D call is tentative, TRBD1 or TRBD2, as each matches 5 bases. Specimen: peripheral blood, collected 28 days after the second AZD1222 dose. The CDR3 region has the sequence CASSGVGGGTDTQYF. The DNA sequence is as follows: TGTGCCAGCAGTGGCGTTGGGGGAGGCACAGATACGCAGTATTTT. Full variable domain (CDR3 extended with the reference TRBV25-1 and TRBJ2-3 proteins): EADIYQTPRYLVIGTGKKITLECSQTMGHDKMYWYQQDPGMELHLIHYSYGVNSTEKGDLSSESTVSRIRTEHFPLTLESARPSHTSQYLCASSGVGGGTDTQYFGPGTRLTVL.